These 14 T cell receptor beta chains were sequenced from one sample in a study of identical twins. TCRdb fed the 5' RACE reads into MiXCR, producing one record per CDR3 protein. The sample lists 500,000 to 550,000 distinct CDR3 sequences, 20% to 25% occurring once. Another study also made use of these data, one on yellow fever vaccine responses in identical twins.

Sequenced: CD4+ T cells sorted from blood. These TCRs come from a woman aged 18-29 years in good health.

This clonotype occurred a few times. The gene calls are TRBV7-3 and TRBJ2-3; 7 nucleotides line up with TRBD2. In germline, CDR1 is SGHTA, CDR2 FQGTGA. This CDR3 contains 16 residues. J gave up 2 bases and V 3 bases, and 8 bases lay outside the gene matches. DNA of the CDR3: TGTGCCAGCAGCTTTGAAAGGCTAGCGGCCACAGATACGCAGTATTTT. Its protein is CASSFERLAATDTQYF.

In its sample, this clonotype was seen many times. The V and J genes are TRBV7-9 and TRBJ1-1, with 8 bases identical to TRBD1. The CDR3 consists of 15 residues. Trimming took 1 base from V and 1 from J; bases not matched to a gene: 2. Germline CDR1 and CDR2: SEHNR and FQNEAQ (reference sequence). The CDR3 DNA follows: TGTGCCAGCAGCTTAGGGGACAGGACGAACACTGAAGCTTTCTTT. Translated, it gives CASSLGDRTNTEAFF. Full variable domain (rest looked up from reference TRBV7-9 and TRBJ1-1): DTGVSQNPRHKITKRGQNVTFRCDPISEHNRLYWYRQTLGQGPEFLTYFQNEAQLEKSRLLSDRFSAERPKGSFSTLEIQRTEQGDSAMYLCASSLGDRTNTEAFFGQGTRLTVV.

The CDR3 here is CASRVGGTTDTQYF. The CDR3 DNA sequence: TGTGCCAGCAGAGTGGGGGGTACCACAGATACGCAGTATTTT. The chain joins TRBV6-1 to TRBJ2-3; D may be TRBD2 (6 bases). V was shortened by 6 bases and J by 2 bases, with 12 bases between the two germline ends. The CDR3 totals 14 residues. Germline V CDR1 and CDR2: MNHNS, SASEGT.

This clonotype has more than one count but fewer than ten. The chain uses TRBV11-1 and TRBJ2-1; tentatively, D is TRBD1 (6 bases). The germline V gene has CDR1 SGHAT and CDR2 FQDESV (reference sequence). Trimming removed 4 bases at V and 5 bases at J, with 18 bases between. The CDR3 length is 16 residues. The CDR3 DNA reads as TGTGCCAGCAGCTCCGGACGGGGAAGGACAGACAATGAGCAGTTCTTC. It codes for CASSSGRGRTDNEQFF.

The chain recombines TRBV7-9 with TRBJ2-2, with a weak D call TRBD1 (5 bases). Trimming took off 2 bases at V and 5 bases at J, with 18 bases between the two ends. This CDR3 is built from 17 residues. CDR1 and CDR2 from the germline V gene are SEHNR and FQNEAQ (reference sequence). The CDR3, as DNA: TGTGCCAGCAGCTTATTCCCAGGGCAAGTTATGACCGGGGAGCTGTTTTTT. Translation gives CASSLFPGQVMTGELFF.

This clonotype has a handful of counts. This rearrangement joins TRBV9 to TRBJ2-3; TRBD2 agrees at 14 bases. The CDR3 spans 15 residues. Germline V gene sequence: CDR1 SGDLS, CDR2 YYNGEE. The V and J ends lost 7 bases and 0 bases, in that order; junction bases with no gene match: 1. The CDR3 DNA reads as TGTGCCAGCGGGACTAGCGGGGGTAGCACAGATACGCAGTATTTT. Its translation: CASGTSGGSTDTQYF.

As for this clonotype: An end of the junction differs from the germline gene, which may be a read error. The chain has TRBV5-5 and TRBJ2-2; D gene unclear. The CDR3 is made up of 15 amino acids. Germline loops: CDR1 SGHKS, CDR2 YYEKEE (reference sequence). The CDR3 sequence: CARSLGQANTGELFF. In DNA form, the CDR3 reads TGTGCCAGAAGCTTGGGTCAGGCGAACACCGGGGAGCTGTTTTTT.

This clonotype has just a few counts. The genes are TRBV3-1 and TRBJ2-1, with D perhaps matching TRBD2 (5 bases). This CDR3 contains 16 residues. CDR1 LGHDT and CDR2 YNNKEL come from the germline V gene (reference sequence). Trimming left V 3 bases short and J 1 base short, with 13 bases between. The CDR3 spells CASSHRASRSYNEQFF. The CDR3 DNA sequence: TGTGCCAGCAGCCATCGGGCTAGCCGATCCTACAATGAGCAGTTCTTC.

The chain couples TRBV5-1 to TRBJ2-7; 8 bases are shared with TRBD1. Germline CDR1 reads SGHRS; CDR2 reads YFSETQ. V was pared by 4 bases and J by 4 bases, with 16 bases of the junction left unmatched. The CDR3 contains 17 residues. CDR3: CASSRPTDRGGRYEQYV. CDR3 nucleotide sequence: TGCGCCAGCAGCCGGCCAACTGACAGGGGAGGAAGGTACGAGCAGTACGTC.

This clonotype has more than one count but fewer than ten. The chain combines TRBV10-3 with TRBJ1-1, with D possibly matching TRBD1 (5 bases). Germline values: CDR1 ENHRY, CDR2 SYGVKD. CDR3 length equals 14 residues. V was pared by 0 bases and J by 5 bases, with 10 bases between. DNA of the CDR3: TGTGCCATCAGTGAGTCGGGGCCGGGTACTGAAGCTTTCTTT. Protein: CAISESGPGTEAFF.

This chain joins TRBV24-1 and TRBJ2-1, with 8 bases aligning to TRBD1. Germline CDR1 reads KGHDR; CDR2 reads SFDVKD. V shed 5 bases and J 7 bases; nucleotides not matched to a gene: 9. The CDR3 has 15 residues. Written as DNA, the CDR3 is TGTGCCACCAGTGCCCTGACAGGGGTCATGAATGAGCAGTTCTTC. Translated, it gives CATSALTGVMNEQFF.

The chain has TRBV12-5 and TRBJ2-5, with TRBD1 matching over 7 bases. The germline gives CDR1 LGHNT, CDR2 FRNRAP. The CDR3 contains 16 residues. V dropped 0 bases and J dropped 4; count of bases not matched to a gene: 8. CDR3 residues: CASGLVSTPGGETQYF. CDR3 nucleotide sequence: TGTGCTAGTGGTTTGGTCTCGACCCCAGGGGGAGAGACCCAGTACTTC.

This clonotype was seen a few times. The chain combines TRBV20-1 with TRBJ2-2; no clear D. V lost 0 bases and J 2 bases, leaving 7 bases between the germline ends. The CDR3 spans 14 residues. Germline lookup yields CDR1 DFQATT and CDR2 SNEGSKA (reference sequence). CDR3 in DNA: TGCAGTGCTAGAGATTTGTCTAACACCGGGGAGCTGTTTTTT. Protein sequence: CSARDLSNTGELFF.

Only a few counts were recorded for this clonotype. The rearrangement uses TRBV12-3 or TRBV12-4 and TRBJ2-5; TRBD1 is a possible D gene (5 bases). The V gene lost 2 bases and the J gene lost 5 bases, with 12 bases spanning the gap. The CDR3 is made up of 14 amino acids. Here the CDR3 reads CASSLRLRAETQYF. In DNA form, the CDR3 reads TGTGCCAGCAGTTTAAGGCTCAGGGCGGAGACCCAGTACTTC.